This TCR beta chain stems from a study of T cell responses to AZD1222 COVID-19 vaccine. TCRdb's copy holds only in-frame clones and misses some; the assay was immunoSEQ multiplex PCR. Among about 92,000 clones listed, about 90% were seen once. This clone showed up just a few times. The target antigen is unknown. V lost 5 bases, J lost 6 bases, and 14 bases lay in between. This CDR3 comprises 13 residues. CDR1 and CDR2 (germline): SGHTA, FQGNSA. Study-wide results and caveats: Regions 160-218 and 743-854 held dominance among vaccine-associated CD4 TCRs, which spanned spike. Donors were largely white British and mainly female; clonal diversity was possibly underestimated.

The gene calls are TRBV7-2 and TRBJ2-7; the D call may be TRBD1 or TRBD2 (5 bases each). The clonotype was recovered from an adult in good health. The sample was peripheral blood, taken on day 0 of AZD1222 vaccination. The CDR3 bases are TGTGCCAGCAGCGTCTCCTCGGGGCTCGAGCAGTACTTC. This sequence encodes CASSVSSGLEQYF. The whole variable domain, remainder taken from reference TRBV7-2 and TRBJ2-7, is GAGVSQSPSNKVTEKGKDVELRCDPISGHTALYWYRQSLGQGLEFLIYFQGNSAPDKSGLPSDRFSAERTGGSVSTLTIQRTQQEDSAVYLCASSVSSGLEQYFGPGTRLTVT.